This TCR beta chain is drawn from a study of blood T cells in healthy people across ages. Germline V gene data show CDR1 as SQVTM and CDR2 as ANQGSEA. This CDR3 contains 15 residues. The V gene end was trimmed by 4 bases and the J gene end by 0 bases; junction bases not matched to a gene: 6. They isolated at least 6 million PBMCs from each sample. This clonotype was counted a few times. The antigen remains undetermined. Study-wide findings and caveats: The recorded TCR beta diversity per million T cells decreased in a roughly linear manner with age. Diversity estimates from one million T cells were considered underestimates. Donors of long life had a larger count of naive CD4+ cells and greater diversity than aged donors.

Primed by a sample-barcoded 5' primer and a J-beta primer mix, a second PCR proceeded for roughly 6 to 12 cycles. TCRdb used MiXCR to reprocess the 5' RACE reads, holding one entry per CDR3 protein. The sample gives about 1 million distinct CDR3 sequences, around 45% of which show up once; around 18% is in the top ten. This receptor was obtained from a woman aged 55-69 years in good health. The sample consisted of blood. V gene TRBV29-1 combines with J gene TRBJ2-1, with TRBD1 identical over 7 bases. CDR3 DNA sequence: TGCAGCGTTGCCCGACAGGGTAGCTCCTACAATGAGCAGTTCTTC. Amino acids: CSVARQGSSYNEQFF.